One and the same sample provided the 10 T cell receptor beta chains below, sequenced in a study of OX40 agonist ivuxolimab in advanced cancers. Profiled with immunoSEQ multiplex PCR; TCRdb holds only in-frame clones, not every one. Here the sample spans 70,000 or so clones, 80% to 90% being singletons. This sample comprised CD4+ or CD8+ T cells sorted from blood, obtained in a trial of the OX40 agonist ivuxolimab. The receptors originated from an adult with an advanced solid tumor such as melanoma, head and neck, liver or kidney cancer.

The rearrangement joins TRBV5-1 to TRBJ2-1; 10 positions match TRBD2. CDR1 and CDR2 (germline): SGHRS, YFSETQ. V shed 3 bases, J shed 3 bases, and the junction held 3 bases outside the gene matches. The CDR3 runs 15 residues. For the CDR3, the DNA is TGCGCCAGCAGCTCGCTAGCGGGGGACTACAATGAGCAGTTCTTC. Protein sequence: CASSSLAGDYNEQFF.

The rearrangement joins TRBV19 to TRBJ2-7; D gene unclear. The V gene lost 5 bases and the J gene lost 5 bases, with 10 bases spanning the gap. CDR3 size: 12 residues. Germline CDR1 and CDR2: LNHDA and SQIVND (reference sequence). The CDR3 sequence: CASSPRSDEQYF. The CDR3 DNA follows: TGTGCCAGTAGTCCGCGTTCAGACGAGCAGTACTTC.

V is TRBV14 and J is TRBJ2-7; unclear D gene. Germline CDR1 reads SGHDN; CDR2 reads FVKESK. V was shortened by 2 bases and J by 5 bases, with 10 bases between the two germline ends. The CDR3 consists of 13 residues. The CDR3 nucleotides are TGTGCCAGCAGCCAACACCTTCTTCACGAGCAGTACTTC. It is translated as CASSQHLLHEQYF. Full variable domain (outside the CDR3, taken from reference TRBV14 and TRBJ2-7): EAGVTQFPSHSVIEKGQTVTLRCDPISGHDNLYWYRRVMGKEIKFLLHFVKESKQDESGMPNNRFLAERTGGTYSTLKVQPAELEDSGVYFCASSQHLLHEQYFGPGTRLTVT.

The chain uses TRBV18 and TRBJ2-2; 9 nucleotides align to TRBD2. The CDR3 runs to 16 residues. CDR1 is KGHSH, CDR2 LQKENI, per germline. The ends lost 10 bases at V and 1 base at J; junction bases unmatched: 10. The chain's CDR3 is CATSGLAEMNTGELFF. The CDR3 coding sequence is TGTGCCACTTCGGGACTAGCTGAAATGAACACCGGGGAGCTGTTTTTT.

The chain has TRBV6-6 and TRBJ2-5; TRBD1 agrees at 7 bases. The CDR3 contains 14 residues. V was clipped by 8 bases and J by 4 bases; unmatched bases: 10. Germline V gene data show CDR1 as MNHNY and CDR2 as SVGAGI (reference sequence). This CDR3 reads CASHQGGSPETQYF. In DNA form, the CDR3 reads TGTGCCAGCCATCAAGGGGGCTCCCCAGAGACCCAGTACTTC.

The chain combines TRBV2 with TRBJ1-6; 7 nucleotides align to TRBD1. There are 16 residues in the CDR3. V dropped 6 bases and J dropped 7; count of bases not matched to a gene: 12. Germline V gives CDR1 SNHLY, CDR2 FYNNEI. The CDR3 is CASSPLRRGRNSPLHF. CDR3 in DNA: TGTGCCAGCAGCCCCTTGAGGAGGGGGCGGAATTCACCCCTCCACTTT.

The rearrangement uses TRBV19 and TRBJ2-7; D is possibly TRBD2 (7 bases). The CDR3 is made up of 15 amino acids. The germline CDR1 and CDR2 sequences are LNHDA and SQIVND (reference sequence). V gave up 3 bases and J gave up 2 bases, with 14 bases separating them. CDR3 residues: CASSIGGGGTYEQYF. The CDR3 DNA follows: TGTGCCAGTAGTATTGGAGGGGGGGGAACCTACGAGCAGTACTTC.

The genes are TRBV11-2 and TRBJ2-6; possibly TRBD1 or TRBD2 for D (6 bases each). CDR1 is SGHAT and CDR2 is FQNNGV in the germline V gene. The CDR3 contains 19 residues. V was pared by 6 bases and J by 1 base, with 22 bases between. DNA for the CDR3: TGTGCCAGCAGAATGACCCGAGACGGGGGCGCTTCTGGGGCCAACGTCCTGACTTTC. Encoded protein: CASRMTRDGGASGANVLTF.

This clone was counted only a few times. The chain links TRBV11-2 to TRBJ1-2; the D gene is possibly TRBD1 (6 bases). CDR1 and CDR2 (germline): SGHAT, FQNNGV. V gave up 2 bases and J gave up 0 bases, with 16 bases separating them. The CDR3 is 17 amino acids. Here the CDR3 reads CASSLITWGASNYGYTF. Here the CDR3 DNA reads TGTGCCAGCAGCTTAATTACGTGGGGGGCCTCTAACTATGGCTACACCTTC.

The chain links TRBV14 to TRBJ2-2, with TRBD1 matching over 12 bases. The CDR3 is 18 amino acids. Germline loops: CDR1 SGHDN, CDR2 FVKESK. After removal of 0 bases from V and 4 bases from J, the junction contained 6 bases not matched to a gene. The CDR3 DNA follows: TGTGCCAGCAGCCAAGATTGGGGACAGGGGGCGCGCACCGGGGAGCTGTTTTTT. This encodes CASSQDWGQGARTGELFF.